Each of the 14 T cell receptor beta chains below was sequenced from the same sample in a study of post-analysis software for immune sequencing data. Study-wide results and caveats: Four or five TRBV segments, including TRBV5-6, TRBV5-1 and TRBV20-1, were more frequent in patients than controls.

Prepared libraries of TCR beta cDNA carried unique molecular identifiers. TCRdb re-called the PCR reads through MiXCR, storing one row per CDR3 protein. The table lists hundreds of thousands of distinct CDR3 sequences, 40% to 50% of them singletons, with 1.5% to 2% in the top ten. These TCRs are of unknown antigen specificity. The sequenced sample consisted of blood. These receptors were taken from a girl aged 10 to 17 with multiple sclerosis.

The chain uses TRBV12-3 or TRBV12-4 and TRBJ2-7, with D perhaps TRBD2 (6 bases). This CDR3 region has 15 residues. The V end was cut by 6 bases, the J end by 3 bases, with 18 bases between. The chain's CDR3 is CASSSNRDWLYEQYF. CDR3 DNA: TGTGCCAGCAGCTCAAACCGGGACTGGCTCTACGAGCAGTACTTC.

The V and J genes are TRBV27 and TRBJ2-3; D possibly matches TRBD1 or TRBD2 (6 bases each). CDR3 length: 14 residues. The germline CDR1 and CDR2 sequences are MNHEY and SMNVEV (reference sequence). V lost 8 bases, J lost 4 bases, and 16 bases lay in between. CDR3 nucleotides: TGTGCCAGCCGGGACGGGGGCGAGGCAGATACGCAGTATTTT. Its translation: CASRDGGEADTQYF.

V gene TRBV5-1 combines with J gene TRBJ2-7; 11 positions agree with TRBD2. Trimming removed 0 bases from V and 1 base from J; junction bases left unmatched: 6. Germline V lookup: CDR1 SGHRS, CDR2 YFSETQ. The length of the CDR3 is 17 residues. CDR3 coding DNA: TGCGCCAGCAGCTTGGTTACTAGCGGGAGTGTTTCCTACGAGCAGTACTTC. It is translated as CASSLVTSGSVSYEQYF.

The rearrangement links TRBV29-1 to TRBJ1-2; no clear D gene. There are 11 residues in the CDR3. Germline CDR1 and CDR2: SQVTM and ANQGSEA. Trimming shortened V by 4 bases and J by 4 bases, and 7 bases separated the two germline ends. CDR3 bases: TGCAGCGTTGTGTTAACCTATGGCTACACCTTC. It translates to CSVVLTYGYTF.

The sample holds a few counts of this clonotype. This sequence joins TRBV5-1 and TRBJ2-7; D is undetermined. The CDR3 extends over 16 amino acids. The V gene's germline CDR1 is SGHRS and CDR2 YFSETQ. V was cut by 0 bases and J by 0 bases, with 13 bases left in between. Here the CDR3 DNA reads TGCGCCAGCAGCTTGGGGGCCGTCCCCGCCTCCTACGAGCAGTACTTC. Residues: CASSLGAVPASYEQYF.

V usage is TRBV28 and J usage is TRBJ2-5; 7 nucleotides align to TRBD1. The CDR3 consists of 15 residues. V trimming: 6 bases; J trimming: 5 bases; junction bases outside the gene matches: 12. CDR1 and CDR2 (germline): MDHEN, SYDVKM. The CDR3 spells CASRGQQEPRETQYF. The CDR3 DNA reads as TGTGCCAGCAGGGGACAGCAGGAGCCAAGGGAGACCCAGTACTTC.

There are a few counts of this clonotype. V usage is TRBV5-4 and J usage is TRBJ2-1, with D maybe TRBD2 (5 bases). The germline V gene encodes CDR1 SGHNT and CDR2 YYREEE (reference sequence). CDR3 length equals 12 residues. The V gene lost 4 bases and the J gene lost 9 bases, with 11 bases spanning the gap. The chain's CDR3 is CASSGLNGEQFF. The CDR3 DNA reads as TGTGCCAGCAGCGGACTGAACGGTGAGCAGTTCTTC.

This clonotype appeared a few times. The chain joins TRBV2 to TRBJ2-6; perhaps D is TRBD1 or TRBD2 (5 bases each). Germline V gene lookup returns CDR1 SNHLY and CDR2 FYNNEI. The CDR3 is 15 residues long. The V end lost 10 bases, the J end lost 0 bases, and 13 bases lay between the germline ends. The CDR3 DNA reads TGTGCCACCCGGGACCAGTTCTCTGGGGCCAACGTCCTGACTTTC. This codes for CATRDQFSGANVLTF.

The rearrangement joins TRBV12-3 or TRBV12-4 to TRBJ1-1, with 7 nucleotides matching TRBD1. The V and J ends lost 6 bases and 6 bases, in that order; junction bases with no gene match: 10. The CDR3 has 14 residues. The chain's CDR3 is CASSFTTGTAEAFF. The CDR3, as DNA: TGTGCCAGCAGCTTTACGACAGGGACCGCTGAAGCTTTCTTT.

The chain uses TRBV6-2 or TRBV6-3 and TRBJ1-2, with D perhaps matching TRBD1 (5 bases). V was cut by 6 bases and J by 0 bases, with 11 bases left in between. Germline-derived CDR1 and CDR2 are MNHEY and SVGEGT. CDR3 length equals 14 residues. The CDR3 loop is CASRGTESNYGYTF. CDR3 nucleotides: TGTGCCAGCAGAGGGACGGAGTCTAACTATGGCTACACCTTC.

This clonotype has a handful of counts. This rearrangement joins TRBV11-1 to TRBJ2-5; TRBD2 might be the D (6 bases). Trimming took off 3 bases at V and 5 bases at J, with 13 bases between the two ends. From germline, CDR1 is SGHAT and CDR2 FQDESV (reference sequence). There are 14 residues in the CDR3. This CDR3 reads CASSLGLQEETQYF. CDR3 bases: TGTGCCAGCAGCTTGGGACTCCAAGAGGAGACCCAGTACTTC.

V is TRBV6-1 and J is TRBJ2-7; D may be TRBD1 or TRBD2 (5 bases each). Trimming removed 5 bases from V and 2 bases from J, with 13 bases in between. The germline CDR1 and CDR2 sequences are MNHNS and SASEGT. This CDR3 spans 14 amino acids. The CDR3 bases are TGTGCCAGCAGTTTTCTCCCGGGACCCTACGAGCAGTACTTC. Amino acid sequence: CASSFLPGPYEQYF.

The chain joins TRBV10-3 to TRBJ2-1, with TRBD1 matching 11 bases. Germline V lookup: CDR1 ENHRY, CDR2 SYGVKD. J gave up 4 bases and V 0 bases, and 11 bases lay outside the gene matches. The CDR3 contains 19 residues. The CDR3 DNA sequence: TGTGCCATCAGTGAGTCGAAGGGGAAGGGACAGGGGGAATACAATGAGCAGTTCTTC. Its translation: CAISESKGKGQGEYNEQFF.

The chain has TRBV9 and TRBJ2-5; 10 bases map to TRBD2. CDR3 length: 15 amino acids. Per germline, CDR1 SGDLS and CDR2 YYNGEE. J was trimmed by 11 bases and V by 3 bases; bases with no gene match: 13. This CDR3 reads CASSDSGLAINEQYF. In DNA form, the CDR3 reads TGTGCCAGCAGCGATTCGGGACTAGCGATCAATGAGCAGTACTTC.